Each of the 2 T cell receptor beta chains below was sequenced from the same sample in a study of graft-versus-host responses after intestinal transplantation. The antigens these receptors bind are not known. Measured with immunoSEQ multiplex PCR; TCRdb has only the in-frame clones, and not every one. The sample carries 90,000 to 120,000 clones, over 75% recorded once. The source was unstimulated CD4+ T cells sorted from spleen or lymph node cells, collected before intestinal transplant. These receptors all stem from a human donor who received an intestinal transplant.

The chain employs TRBV16 and TRBJ1-1; 10 bases agree with TRBD1. Germline CDR1 and CDR2: KGHSY and FQNENV. The junction had 3 bases not matched to a gene; V was cut back by 0 bases and J by 11 bases. CDR3 size: 13 residues. The CDR3 DNA reads as TGTGCCAGCAGCCAATCCAGGACAGGGGGTGCTTTCTTT. Its protein is CASSQSRTGGAFF.

The chain links TRBV6-5 to TRBJ1-2; no clear D. V dropped 2 bases and J dropped 7 bases, with 11 bases sitting between them. CDR3 length: 13 amino acids. Germline CDR1 reads MNHEY; CDR2 reads SVGAGI. As DNA, the CDR3 is TGTGCCAGCAGTTACCCGGGGAGAGGTGGCTACACCTTC. Protein product: CASSYPGRGGYTF.